One and the same sample provided the 9 T cell receptor beta chains below, sequenced in a study of T cells in Graves' hyperthyroidism and ophthalmopathy. From RNA transcripts, TCR beta CDR3 regions were amplified. When the TCR CDR3 underwent first-round RT-PCR, the HTBI primer set was used. TCRdb re-derived calls from the multiplex PCR reads in MiXCR, one entry per CDR3 protein. Seen here are about 740,000 distinct CDR3 sequences, roughly 15% observed once, and the top ten hold roughly a tenth. Sequenced sample: blood. These receptors were collected from a woman aged 18 to 35 with Graves' hyperthyroidism.

The chain links TRBV7-8 to TRBJ2-3; D unresolved. Germline-derived CDR1 and CDR2 are SGHVS and FQNEAQ. The length of the CDR3 is 15 residues. Between the trimmed V and J ends, which lost 0 bases and 4 bases, there was a span of 11 bases. CDR3 DNA sequence: TGTGCCAGCAGCTTAGCGCGGTTCTCGCCAGATACGCAGTATTTT. This gives the protein CASSLARFSPDTQYF.

The genes are TRBV14 and TRBJ1-2, with D unresolved. CDR3 length equals 13 residues. Trimming took off 5 bases at V and 4 bases at J, with 11 bases between the two ends. Germline assignment: CDR1 SGHDN and CDR2 FVKESK. CDR3 sequence (DNA): TGTGCCAGCAGCTTCACAGCAACCTATGGCTACACCTTC. Residues: CASSFTATYGYTF.

This clonotype showed up just a few times. The chain combines TRBV4-1 with TRBJ2-3; 13 bases are a match to TRBD2. CDR1 and CDR2 (germline): MGHRA, YSYEKL. The ends lost 1 base at V and 0 bases at J; junction bases unmatched: 10. This CDR3 comprises 20 residues. In DNA form, the CDR3 reads TGCGCCAGCAGCCAAGGTTGGACTAGCGGGAGTACTTCGAGCACAGATACGCAGTATTTT. Its translation is CASSQGWTSGSTSSTDTQYF.

The chain uses TRBV25-1 and TRBJ1-1, with TRBD1 identical over 8 bases. Per the germline V gene, CDR1 is MGHDK and CDR2 is SYGVNS. With V trimmed by 8 bases and J by 8 bases, 4 bases remained unmatched. The CDR3 length is 11 residues. CDR3 DNA: TGTGCCAGCGGGAGGACAGGGGAAGCTTTCTTT. As protein: CASGRTGEAFF. Complete variable domain (other parts from reference TRBV25-1 and TRBJ1-1): EADIYQTPRYLVIGTGKKITLECSQTMGHDKMYWYQQDPGMELHLIHYSYGVNSTEKGDLSSESTVSRIRTEHFPLTLESARPSHTSQYLCASGRTGEAFFGQGTRLTVV.

This clonotype was counted many times. The V gene is TRBV2, the J gene TRBJ2-5, with D maybe TRBD1 (6 bases). The CDR3 is made up of 12 amino acids. V was clipped by 8 bases and J by 6 bases, with 13 bases between them. Germline V gene data show CDR1 as SNHLY and CDR2 as FYNNEI. CDR3 protein: CASARGGQTQYF. The CDR3 coding sequence is TGTGCCAGCGCCCGAGGGGGTCAGACCCAGTACTTC.

This clonotype was found many times. The rearrangement uses TRBV11-2 and TRBJ1-2, with 7 bases identical to TRBD1. The length of the CDR3 is 13 residues. V shed 7 bases and J 8 bases; nucleotides not matched to a gene: 10. From germline, CDR1 is SGHAT and CDR2 FQNNGV. The CDR3 DNA sequence: TGTGCCAGCACCACCTATCAGGGACAGGGCTACACCTTC. This encodes CASTTYQGQGYTF. Supplemented by reference TRBV11-2 and TRBJ1-2, the full variable domain reads EAGVAQSPRYKIIEKRQSVAFWCNPISGHATLYWYQQILGQGPKLLIQFQNNGVVDDSQLPKDRFSAERLKGVDSTLKIQPAKLEDSAVYLCASTTYQGQGYTFGSGTRLTVV.

The chain recombines TRBV25-1 with TRBJ2-1; 14 bases fit TRBD2. With V trimmed by 5 bases and J by 8 bases, 11 bases remained unmatched. This CDR3 is built from 17 residues. CDR1 and CDR2 from the germline V gene are MGHDK and SYGVNS. CDR3 amino acids: CASSKGLAGAPGDEQFF. CDR3 sequence (DNA): TGTGCCAGCAGTAAGGGACTAGCGGGAGCACCGGGGGATGAGCAGTTCTTC.

This clonotype was recorded many times. This chain connects TRBV3-1 to TRBJ2-5, with D perhaps TRBD2 (6 bases). CDR1 and CDR2 (germline): LGHDT, YNNKEL (reference sequence). The CDR3 totals 14 residues. Trimming left V 4 bases short and J 6 bases short, with 15 bases between. CDR3: CASSRSGGEKTQYF. The CDR3 region has the DNA TGTGCCAGCAGCCGTAGCGGAGGCGAAAAGACCCAGTACTTC.

This clonotype turned up a few times. The chain joins TRBV6-5 to TRBJ2-1; weak D call: TRBD2 (7 bases). CDR1 and CDR2 (germline): MNHEY, SVGAGI. There are 16 residues in the CDR3. V lost 0 bases and J 2 bases, leaving 11 bases between the germline ends. The CDR3 reads CASSYSGGHTYNEQFF. CDR3 in DNA: TGTGCCAGCAGTTACTCGGGGGGGCACACCTACAATGAGCAGTTCTTC.